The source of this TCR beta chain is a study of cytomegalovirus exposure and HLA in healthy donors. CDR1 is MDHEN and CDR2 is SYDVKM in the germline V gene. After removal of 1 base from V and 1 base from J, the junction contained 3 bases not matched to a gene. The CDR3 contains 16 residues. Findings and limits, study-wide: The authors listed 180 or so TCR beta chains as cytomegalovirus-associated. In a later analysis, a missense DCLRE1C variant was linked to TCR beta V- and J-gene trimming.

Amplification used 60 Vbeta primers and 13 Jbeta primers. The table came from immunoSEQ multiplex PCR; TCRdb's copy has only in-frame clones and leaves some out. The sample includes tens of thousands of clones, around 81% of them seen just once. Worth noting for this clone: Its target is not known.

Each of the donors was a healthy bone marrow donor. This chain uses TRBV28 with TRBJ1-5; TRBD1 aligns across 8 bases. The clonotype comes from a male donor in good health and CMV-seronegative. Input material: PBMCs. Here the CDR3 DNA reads TGTGCCAGCAGTTTATCTCGGACAGGGAGCAATCAGCCCCAGCATTTT. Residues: CASSLSRTGSNQPQHF.